This T cell receptor (beta chain) is from a study of cytomegalovirus exposure and HLA in healthy donors. Study background: According to later analysis, the same platform produced the roughly 110 validation and 666 first-cohort repertoires.

General study findings and limits: Associated with cytomegalovirus, according to the listing, were 150 to 200 TCR beta chains. Among the CMV-associated chains, a few were confirmed in vitro as specific for CMV antigens.

Remarks on this clone: What it binds is unknown.

Profiled with immunoSEQ multiplex PCR; TCRdb holds only in-frame clones, not every one. The sample lists about 100,000 clones, 70% to 85% seen once, with over 2.5% in the top ten. Germline CDR1 is SGHKS and CDR2 is YYEKEE (reference sequence). The length of the CDR3 is 15 residues. Losses at the gene ends were 2 bases for V and 1 base for J; bases not matched to a gene: 3. Material for sequencing was PBMCs. V and J are TRBV5-5 and TRBJ1-5, with 7 bases aligning to TRBD1. This sequence was found in a woman between 18 and 29 years old in good health and CMV-seronegative. The CDR3: CASSFRQGSNQPQHF. Here the CDR3 DNA reads TGTGCCAGCAGCTTCCGACAGGGAAGCAATCAGCCCCAGCATTTT. Supplemented by reference TRBV5-5 and TRBJ1-5, the full variable domain reads DAGVTQSPTHLIKTRGQQVTLRCSPISGHKSVSWYQQVLGQGPQFIFQYYEKEERGRGNFPDRFSARQFPNYSSELNVNALLLGDSALYLCASSFRQGSNQPQHFGDGTRLSIL.